These T cell receptor beta chains were read from a single sample in a study of CD8+ T cells in alopecia areata. Clones were sequenced by immunoSEQ multiplex PCR, and TCRdb holds only the in-frame ones, with some missing. This table holds 90,000 to 150,000 clones, more than 45% found once. Specimen: CD4+ T cells sorted from blood, collected at week 4, from a patient treated with tofacitinib. These receptors were taken from a human donor with alopecia areata. The CDR3 runs from the conserved cysteine through the conserved F or W. The order of the fields is CDR3 length, J gene, V gene, CDR3 protein.

17,TRBJ2-3,TRBV9,CASSSTLQGRGTDTQYF
14,TRBJ2-1,TRBV2,CAISDPGGSDEQFF
15,TRBJ2-7,TRBV30,CAGQLKGAAVREQYF
14,TRBJ2-3,TRBV29-1,CSVLGGQGTDTQYF
14,TRBJ2-1,TRBV25-1,CASSELAGGNEQFF
15,TRBJ2-1,TRBV19,CASSEDRGPYNEQFF
11,TRBJ1-2,TRBV25-1,CASSDGGGYTF
15,TRBJ1-2,TRBV7-2,CASSRGTGWNYGYTF
14,TRBJ1-2,TRBV18,CASSPPSTSYGYTF
15,TRBJ1-1,TRBV19,CASSIFPGVNTEAFF
16,TRBJ1-1,TRBV10-3,CAISESSGRTNTEAFF
14,TRBJ1-2,TRBV7-7,CASSPGAGEGGYTF
15,TRBJ2-5,TRBV7-6,CASSLPPSGEETQYF
15,TRBJ2-1,TRBV5-1,CASSLPSGGANEQFF
14,TRBJ1-2,TRBV9,CASSVGAGSHGYTF
17,TRBJ2-3,TRBV30,CAWSPAGTSGTTDTQYF
14,TRBJ1-1,TRBV29-1,CSAGLGTEHTEAFF
16,TRBJ1-3,TRBV18,CASSLGQPLSGNTIYF
12,TRBJ2-3,TRBV7-2,CASSRIANTQYF
12,TRBJ1-5,TRBV30,CAWQQGNQPQHF
16,TRBJ2-7,TRBV5-1,CASSLENRGLSDEQYF
13,TRBJ1-3,TRBV11-2,CASSLASRNTIYF
13,TRBJ2-3,TRBV29-1,CSGGLAGTDTQYF
15,TRBJ1-2,TRBV4-1,CASSQDYRLGDGYTF